This T cell receptor beta chain was profiled in a study of OX40 agonist ivuxolimab in advanced cancers. In the study overall: Ivuxolimab was a fully human IgG2 agonistic monoclonal antibody targeting the costimulatory receptor OX40 (CD134). Intravenous ivuxolimab was administered to patients every 2 weeks at six dose levels: 0.01, 0.1, 0.3, 1.5, 3 and 10 mg/kg. Among the roughly 54 dose-escalation patients, some 20 had hepatocellular carcinoma, roughly 15 melanoma, 9 renal cell carcinoma and 9 head and neck cancer. In the dose-escalation cohort, approximately 82% of patients were male, and the mean age was 60 years with a range of roughly 23 to 79. Patients were allowed to have had prior anti-PD-1, anti-PD-L1 or anti-CTLA-4 therapy, and approximately 40% of the dose-escalation patients had been treated with checkpoint inhibitors. Partial responses were achieved by three dose-escalation patients, of whom one had hepatocellular carcinoma and two had cutaneous melanoma. The purpose of peripheral TCRbeta sequencing was to test whether ivuxolimab changed TCR sequence diversity and led to clonal T-cell expansion. The monotherapy dose-escalation portion (N ≈ 55 patients) of the phase I ivuxolimab trial is reported in the paper. Broad study findings and their caveats: Low levels of normalized T-cell clonal expansion were also shown by some nonresponding patients. After ivuxolimab, expanded clones were on average more numerous among CD8+ T cells than among CD4+ T cells. Antigen specificity was not determined for the clonally expanded peripheral T cells. In the 0.1-3.0 mg/kg groups, partial responders had among the lowest normalized peripheral clonal expansion, particularly in CD8+ T cells. At doses from 0.1 to 3.0 mg/kg, clonal expansion was seen in both CD4+ and CD8+ blood T cells between baseline and week 6.

As to this clone: Its antigen is still unknown. No base quality information exists; no much larger clone differs at one position.

Sequences KGHSH (CDR1) and LQKENI (CDR2) are obtained from the germline V gene. The junction carries 7 bases between V and J, which are trimmed by 1 base and 1 base respectively. Including the terminal cysteine and phenylalanine, the CDR3 comprises 14 residues. The kept DNA is CDR3 alone, 42 bases in frame from the first base. The trial excluded patients who had a history of autoimmune disease or were on systemic immunosuppression. Peripheral blood for TCR sequencing was collected from all dose cohorts at baseline, on cycle 4 day 1, and on cycle 7 day 1. Samples came from an open-label, multicenter, first-in-human phase I dose-escalation trial of ivuxolimab. Adults with locally advanced or metastatic melanoma, renal cell carcinoma, hepatocellular carcinoma or head and neck squamous cell carcinoma were enrolled in the trial. CD4+ and CD8+ T cells were sorted separately from peripheral blood before TCR sequencing.

For sequencing of the TCRbeta CDR3 region, genomic DNA was extracted from the sorted cells. TCRbeta CDR3 regions were sequenced using the immunoSEQ Assay. Imported from immuneACCESS, the table was reduced by TCRdb to in-frame sequences with V and J called. These copies leave out some clones; in studies compared against another copy, an unresolved V gene accounts for under half, and the cause of the remainder is not known. This sample has roughly 56,000 clones in its table, and around 79% of those were observed once. The ten largest account for 1% to 1.5% of the sample. The receptor chain draws on TRBV18 and TRBJ2-5; TRBD2 is possibly the D segment (5 matching bases). This clonotype was sampled from an adult with an advanced solid tumor such as melanoma, head and neck, liver or kidney cancer. The sample was CD4+ or CD8+ T cells sorted from blood, taken in a trial of the OX40 agonist ivuxolimab. At the DNA level, the sequence is TGTGCCAGCTCACCACTTGAGGGCCAAGAGACCCAGTACTTC. Protein translation: CASSPLEGQETQYF. The reference TRBV18 and TRBJ2-5 proteins fill in what lies around the CDR3, so the full variable domain reads NAGVMQNPRHLVRRRGQEARLRCSPMKGHSHVYWYRQLPEEGLKFMVYLQKENIIDESGMPKERFSAEFPKEGPSILRIQQVVRGDSAAYFCASSPLEGQETQYFGPGTRLLVL.